This is a list of T cell receptor beta chains from one sample in a study of T-cell reconstitution after alpha-beta-depleted transplantation in children. TCRdb reprocessed the PCR reads via MiXCR and lists one record per CDR3 protein. The sample has about 540,000 distinct CDR3 sequences; about 18% are singletons. This sample comprised PBMCs from the stem cell graft donor, obtained from the stem cell graft. The receptor source for this set is a human donor who donated a stem cell graft to a child with acute lymphoblastic leukemia. The CDR3 runs from the conserved cysteine through the conserved F or W. A D gene is named only where the DNA matches it firmly. Clone sizes are given selectively: once, few, many, or a class where the clone is expanded.

clone_size | j_call | d_call | cdr3_length | v_call | cdr3_nt | cdr3_aa
NA | TRBJ2-3 | NA | 17 | TRBV5-1 | TGCGCCAGCAGCTTGGGTCTGGGAGACTATTACACAGATACGCAGTATTTT | CASSLGLGDYYTDTQYF
many | TRBJ1-2 | NA | 13 | TRBV12-3/TRBV12-4 | TGTGCCAGCAGTTTAGGGGGCGCCTATGGCTACACCTTC | CASSLGGAYGYTF
few | TRBJ2-3 | NA | 11 | TRBV29-1 | TGCAGCGTTCATGAGGGAGATACGCAGTATTTT | CSVHEGDTQYF
few | TRBJ2-1 | NA | 16 | TRBV5-1 | TGCGCCAGCAGTTCGGTACCATCCAGCTCCTACAATGAGCAGTTCTTC | CASSSVPSSSYNEQFF
NA | TRBJ1-1 | TRBD1 | 13 | TRBV29-1 | TGCAGCGTTGTGTCAGGGGGGAACACTGAAGCTTTCTTT | CSVVSGGNTEAFF
many | TRBJ2-5 | NA | 14 | TRBV18 | TGTGCCAGCTCACTCGGACAGTACCAAGAGACCCAGTACTTC | CASSLGQYQETQYF
NA | TRBJ1-1 | NA | 15 | TRBV7-9 | TGTGCCAGCAGCTTAGTGGGGTTATCGAACACTGAAGCTTTCTTT | CASSLVGLSNTEAFF
NA | TRBJ2-1 | NA | 17 | TRBV5-1 | TGCGCCAGCAGCTTGGTTGGTAGGACTTATGTCTACAATGAGCAGTTCTTC | CASSLVGRTYVYNEQFF
few | TRBJ2-1 | NA | 13 | TRBV24-1 | TGTGCCACCAGTATCGCGGGATACAATGAGCAGTTCTTC | CATSIAGYNEQFF
few | TRBJ1-5 | NA | 15 | TRBV20-1 | TGCAGTGCTAGAGGGGGCACACCAAGCAATCAGCCCCAGCATTTT | CSARGGTPSNQPQHF
few | TRBJ1-1 | NA | 11 | TRBV2 | TGTGCCAGCAGCGCCCGCACTGAAGCTTTCTTT | CASSARTEAFF
few | TRBJ1-4 | NA | 11 | TRBV20-1 | TGCAGTGCGTCGGTTTATGAAAAACTGTTTTTT | CSASVYEKLFF
few | TRBJ2-7 | NA | 14 | TRBV7-6 | TGTGCCAGCAGCTTAGCCGATACGTACTACGAGCAGTACTTC | CASSLADTYYEQYF
few | TRBJ2-5 | NA | 15 | TRBV5-1 | TGCGCCAGCAGCCCCAGGACGGGGCACAAGGGGACCCAGTACTTC | CASSPRTGHKGTQYF
NA | TRBJ1-5 | NA | 14 | TRBV5-6 | TGTGCCAGCAGGACTTGGGGGGGCAGTCAGCCCCAGCATTTT | CASRTWGGSQPQHF
NA | TRBJ2-7 | NA | 15 | TRBV20-1 | TGCAGTGCTAGAGTAGGGGGGACAGATTCCTACGAGCAGTACTTC | CSARVGGTDSYEQYF
NA | TRBJ2-1 | NA | 15 | TRBV14 | TGTGCCAGCAGCCGCAGCCAAAGCTCCTACAATGAGCAGTTCTTC | CASSRSQSSYNEQFF
NA | TRBJ1-1 | NA | 17 | TRBV5-6 | TGTGCCAGCAGCATTGAATTCGGGGTTGGGGTGAACACTGAAGCTTTCTTT | CASSIEFGVGVNTEAFF
NA | TRBJ2-7 | TRBD2 | 14 | TRBV27 | TGTGCCAGCAGTTGGGGCGGGGGGGGAAACGAGCAGTACTTC | CASSWGGGGNEQYF
few | TRBJ2-7 | TRBD2 | 13 | TRBV5-5 | TGTGCCAGCGGACTAGCGGGCTCCTACGAGCAGTACTTC | CASGLAGSYEQYF
NA | TRBJ2-3 | NA | 13 | TRBV4-1 | TGCGCCAGCAGCCAAGATGGGGCTCCTCGGTTGAATTTT | CASSQDGAPRLNF
few | TRBJ1-1 | NA | 14 | TRBV29-1 | TGCAGCGTTTCCGGACAGAAGCTGAACACTGAAGCTTTCTTT | CSVSGQKLNTEAFF
NA | TRBJ1-1 | NA | 17 | TRBV10-1 | TGCGCCAGCAGTGATCATTCTCGGGTCTCCTCCTTCACTGAAGCTTTCTTT | CASSDHSRVSSFTEAFF
few | TRBJ2-1 | TRBD2 | 14 | TRBV5-1 | TGCGCCAGCAGTCAAGCGGGAGTTTACAATGAGCAGTTCTTC | CASSQAGVYNEQFF
few | TRBJ1-6 | NA | 14 | TRBV4-1 | TGCGCCAGCAGCCAAGCGGTGGGGGTTTCACCCCTCCACTTT | CASSQAVGVSPLHF
few | TRBJ1-3 | NA | 16 | TRBV20-1 | TGCAGTGCGCGGACCGCAGGGGCCGTCTCTGGAAACACCATATATTTT | CSARTAGAVSGNTIYF
NA | TRBJ2-3 | NA | 14 | TRBV7-2 | TGTGCCAGCAGCTGGGGGGTGGGCACAGATACGCAGTATTTT | CASSWGVGTDTQYF
many | TRBJ2-2 | TRBD1 | 17 | TRBV5-5 | TGTGCCAGCAGCTTGCTGACAGGGCGTCGGGCGACCGGGGAGCTGTTTTTT | CASSLLTGRRATGELFF
NA | TRBJ2-1 | TRBD1 | 14 | TRBV6-2/TRBV6-3 | TGTGCCAGCAGTAAACAACAGGGGGCAAATGAGCAGTTCTTC | CASSKQQGANEQFF
few | TRBJ2-7 | NA | 15 | TRBV6-1 | TGTGCCAGCAGTCCGCAGACAGGCAGCACCTACGAGCAGTACTTC | CASSPQTGSTYEQYF
NA | TRBJ1-1 | TRBD1 | 13 | TRBV10-3 | TGTGCCATCAGTGAACCAGGGGGCGCGGGAGCTTTCTTT | CAISEPGGAGAFF
few | TRBJ2-1 | TRBD2 | 15 | TRBV13 | TGTGCCAGCAGCCCGGCCTGGACTAGCTTCAATGAGCAGTTCTTC | CASSPAWTSFNEQFF
few | TRBJ1-1 | TRBD1 | 15 | TRBV5-1 | TGCGCCAGCAGCTATGACAGGGCCGTGAACACTGAAGCTTTCTTT | CASSYDRAVNTEAFF
NA | TRBJ1-2 | NA | 15 | TRBV12-3/TRBV12-4 | TGTGCCAGCAGTTTATCCAGCCCAATGATTGGCGGCTACACCTTC | CASSLSSPMIGGYTF
NA | TRBJ1-2 | NA | 16 | TRBV6-1 | TGTGCCAGCAGTGAAGCGCTTCTGGGCAAGGGTCATGGCTACACCTTC | CASSEALLGKGHGYTF
NA | TRBJ1-3 | TRBD1 | 15 | TRBV30 | TGTGCCTGGGCAGGGGGTCCCTACTCTGGAAACACCATATATTTT | CAWAGGPYSGNTIYF